What follows describes a single TCR beta chain. Its matching antigen is unknown. This CDR3 spans 14 amino acids. CDR1 and CDR2 from the germline V gene are MNHEY and SVGAGI. The germline V and J ends were trimmed by 0 bases and 5 bases, with 11 bases remaining between them. These data are taken from a study of cytomegalovirus exposure and HLA in healthy donors. The study's findings and limits: According to the study, 160 or so TCR beta chains were cytomegalovirus-associated. Most CMV-associated TCR beta chains appeared HLA-restricted in a later analysis. Analyses of presence/absence relied on an assumption of roughly uniform sequencing depth across donors. TCR beta chain V- and J-gene trimming was linked, in a later analysis, to a missense variant in DCLRE1C.

Primers included in the PCR were 60 Vbeta and 13 Jbeta primers. TCRdb keeps only in-frame clones here, not all; method: immunoSEQ multiplex PCR. The sample has roughly 140,000 clones, 82% seen once; the top ten hold approximately 2.3%. V and J are TRBV6-5 and TRBJ2-7; TRBD1 might be the D (6 bases). The sequenced sample was PBMCs. This receptor was identified in a male donor in good health and CMV-seronegative. The CDR3: CASSYSGTRNEQYF. Written as DNA, the CDR3 is TGTGCCAGCAGTTACTCCGGGACAAGGAACGAGCAGTACTTC.